These 9 T cell receptor beta chains originate from one sample sequenced in a study of CD8 T cells in Susac syndrome. An input of about 0.45 to 1 ug of RNA was subjected to reverse transcription using random hexamers. Each CDR3 protein is one row after TCRdb ran MiXCR on the immunoSEQ multiplex PCR reads. Of nearly 200,000 distinct CDR3 sequences listed, roughly 95% are singletons. The specimen was CD4+ T cells from PBMCs. The receptors stem from a human donor with multiple sclerosis.

The chain joins TRBV20-1 to TRBJ2-4, with D unclear. This CDR3 has 13 residues. Germline V gene sequence: CDR1 DFQATT, CDR2 SNEGSKA (reference sequence). Trimming cost V 5 bases and J 7 bases, with 15 bases left between them. The CDR3: CSAREPWVNIQYF. CDR3 DNA sequence: TGCAGTGCTCGCGAACCGTGGGTTAACATTCAGTACTTC.

The chain has TRBV29-1 and TRBJ2-1, with 9 bases identical to TRBD2. In germline, CDR1 is SQVTM, CDR2 ANQGSEA. The length of the CDR3 is 16 residues. The trim removed 3 bases at V and 3 bases at J, leaving 9 bases unmatched. CDR3 sequence (DNA): TGCAGCGTTGAGGACGATCGCGGGGGGGGCTACAATGAGCAGTTCTTC. Residues: CSVEDDRGGGYNEQFF.

The chain joins TRBV11-2 to TRBJ2-7, with D unresolved. This CDR3 is built from 13 residues. CDR1 and CDR2 (germline): SGHAT, FQNNGV. V dropped 5 bases and J dropped 0 bases, with 8 bases sitting between them. The chain's CDR3 is CASSRQLSYEQYF. The CDR3, as DNA: TGTGCCAGCAGCAGGCAGCTCTCCTACGAGCAGTACTTC.

This chain uses TRBV15 with TRBJ1-1; a weak D match, TRBD1 (5 bases). The germline V gene has CDR1 LNHNV and CDR2 YYDKDF (reference sequence). V was clipped by 0 bases and J by 0 bases, with 11 bases between them. The CDR3 is made up of 16 amino acids. CDR3 protein: CATSRDPQGLNTEAFF. CDR3 in DNA: TGTGCCACCAGCAGAGACCCCCAGGGACTGAACACTGAAGCTTTCTTT.

The chain combines TRBV3-1 with TRBJ2-7; the match to TRBD1 covers 8 bases. With 6 bases clipped from V and 5 bases from J, the junction kept 12 bases outside the gene matches. This CDR3 region has 15 residues. Germline assignment: CDR1 LGHDT and CDR2 YNNKEL (reference sequence). The CDR3 region is CASRHRDRPLDEQYF. The CDR3 DNA is TGTGCCAGCAGGCACCGGGACAGGCCCTTGGACGAGCAGTACTTC.

The rearrangement joins TRBV7-2 to TRBJ1-2; D unclear. The CDR3 covers 14 residues. Trimming removed 4 bases from V and 1 base from J, with 10 bases in between. Germline-derived CDR1 and CDR2 are SGHTA and FQGNSA. The CDR3 bases are TGTGCCAGCAGCTCCGGACGGGTTAACTATGGCTACACCTTC. It codes for CASSSGRVNYGYTF.

The chain has TRBV15 and TRBJ1-1; D gene unclear. The CDR3 runs to 13 residues. Looked up from germline, CDR1 is LNHNV and CDR2 is YYDKDF (reference sequence). V was trimmed by 0 bases and J by 8 bases, leaving 10 bases between them. In DNA form, the CDR3 reads TGTGCCACCAGCAGAGATTTGAGGGTGGAAGCTTTCTTT. The encoded protein is CATSRDLRVEAFF.

V is TRBV12-3 or TRBV12-4 and J is TRBJ2-6, with D unclear. CDR3 length equals 16 residues. V lost 8 bases, J lost 1 base, and 15 bases lay in between. In nucleotides, the CDR3 is TGTGCCAGCGGTGGGGTACATCTATCTGGGGCCAACGTCCTGACTTTC. It yields the protein CASGGVHLSGANVLTF.

The chain is built from TRBV18 and TRBJ2-3; TRBD2 aligns across 10 bases. The CDR3 contains 15 residues. CDR1 and CDR2 (germline): KGHSH, LQKENI. J gave up 2 bases and V 5 bases, and 4 bases lay outside the gene matches. The CDR3 here is CASSNLAGDTDTQYF. The CDR3 DNA sequence: TGTGCCAGCTCAAATCTAGCGGGGGACACAGATACGCAGTATTTT.